The following is a T cell receptor (beta chain) sequence with its context. This entry belongs to a study of blood T cell repertoires in COVID-19. Germline trimming cut 5 bases from V and 1 base from J; bases unmatched to any gene: 13. CDR3 length equals 18 residues. Germline values: CDR1 MDHEN, CDR2 SYDVKM. Clones were read by immunoSEQ multiplex PCR, and TCRdb kept only the in-frame ones, dropping some. The repertoire consists of under 200,000 clones, with roughly 80% occurring once and the leading ten covering roughly 7.5%. The genes are TRBV28 and TRBJ2-2; the match to TRBD1 covers 7 bases. The receptor was derived from a man in his 60s with acute or convalescent COVID-19. Sequenced input: peripheral blood. CDR3 residues: CASSAPIWDRENTGELFF. In nucleotides, the CDR3 is TGTGCCAGCAGTGCCCCAATTTGGGACAGAGAGAACACCGGGGAGCTGTTTTTT.